Reported below is one T cell receptor beta chain. No antigen is known for it. With 2 bases removed from V and 10 bases from J, the gap between germline ends came to 13 bases. The germline V gene encodes CDR1 SGHRS and CDR2 YFSETQ. This CDR3 comprises 13 residues. Several immunoSEQ plates held equal portions of the genomic DNA taken from each subset. Using about 220 ng DNA, around 30,000 T cell genomes, the sorted-subset replicate PCRs were run. Produced via immunoSEQ multiplex PCR; TCRdb's table is partial and in-frame only. This sample has roughly 680,000 clones, with approximately 77% found just once. These data come from a study of shared clonotypes between healthy human individuals. General study points: An anticipated effect of sequencing depth on clonotype sharing among donors was recognized. The sharing of 4% to 5.5% of naive CD4 clonotypes was seen across several donors.

The clonotype comes from a woman aged 30 to 39 in good health. Specimen: memory CD4+ T cells sorted from blood. As for subset: CD45RA-negative fraction. This sequence joins TRBV5-1 and TRBJ1-3; D is unclear. This CDR3 is CASSFNRGQTIYF. CDR3 coding DNA: TGCGCCAGCAGCTTTAACCGTGGGCAAACCATATATTTT.